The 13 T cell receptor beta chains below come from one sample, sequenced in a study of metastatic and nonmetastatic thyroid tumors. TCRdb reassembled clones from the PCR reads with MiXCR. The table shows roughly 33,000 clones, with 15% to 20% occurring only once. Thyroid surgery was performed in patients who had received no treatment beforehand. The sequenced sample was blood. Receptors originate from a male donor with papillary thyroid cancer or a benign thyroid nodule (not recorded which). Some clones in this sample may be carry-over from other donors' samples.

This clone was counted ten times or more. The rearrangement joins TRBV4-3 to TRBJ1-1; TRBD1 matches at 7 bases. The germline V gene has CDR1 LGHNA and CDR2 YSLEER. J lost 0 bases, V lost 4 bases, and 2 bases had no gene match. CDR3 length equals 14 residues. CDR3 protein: CASSLGQLNTEAFF. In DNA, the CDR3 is TGCGCCAGCAGCCTGGGACAGCTGAACACTGAAGCTTTCTTT.

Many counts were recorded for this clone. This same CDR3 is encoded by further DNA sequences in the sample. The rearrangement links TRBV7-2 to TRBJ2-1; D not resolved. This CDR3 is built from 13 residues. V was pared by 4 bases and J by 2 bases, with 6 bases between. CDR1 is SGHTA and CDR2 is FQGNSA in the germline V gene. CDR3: CASSSQPYNEQFF. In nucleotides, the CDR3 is TGTGCCAGCAGCTCCCAACCCTACAATGAGCAGTTCTTC.

The CDR3 bases are TGCAGTGCTCGGAGTTACAGTGGGATAGATACGCAGTATTTT. Amino acid sequence: CSARSYSGIDTQYF. The rearrangement links TRBV20-1 to TRBJ2-3; D call uncertain. The CDR3 has 14 amino acids. CDR1 DFQATT and CDR2 SNEGSKA come from the germline V gene (reference sequence). V was pared by 5 bases and J by 5 bases, with 17 bases between.

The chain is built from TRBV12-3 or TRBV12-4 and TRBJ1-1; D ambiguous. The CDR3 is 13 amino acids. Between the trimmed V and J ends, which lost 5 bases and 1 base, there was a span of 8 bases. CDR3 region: CASSPQQNTEAFF. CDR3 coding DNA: TGTGCCAGCAGTCCTCAACAGAACACTGAAGCTTTCTTT.

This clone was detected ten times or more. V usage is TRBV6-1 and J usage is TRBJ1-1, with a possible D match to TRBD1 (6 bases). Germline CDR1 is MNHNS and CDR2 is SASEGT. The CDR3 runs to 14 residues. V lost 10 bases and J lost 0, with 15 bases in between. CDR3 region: CAIWVGAVNTEAFF. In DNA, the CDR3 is TGTGCCATATGGGTGGGGGCCGTGAACACTGAAGCTTTCTTT.

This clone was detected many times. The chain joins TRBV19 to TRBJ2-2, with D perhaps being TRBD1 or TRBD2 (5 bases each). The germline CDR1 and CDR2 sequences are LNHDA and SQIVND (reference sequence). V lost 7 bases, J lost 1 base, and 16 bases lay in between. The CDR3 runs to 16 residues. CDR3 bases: TGTGCCAGTACTAAGGTGGGACCCTGGAACACCGGGGAGCTGTTTTTT. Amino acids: CASTKVGPWNTGELFF. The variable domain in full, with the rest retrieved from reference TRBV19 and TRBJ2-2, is DGGITQSPKYLFRKEGQNVTLSCEQNLNHDAMYWYRQDPGQGLRLIYYSQIVNDFQKGDIAEGYSVSREKKESFPLTVTSAQKNPTAFYLCASTKVGPWNTGELFFGEGSRLTVL.

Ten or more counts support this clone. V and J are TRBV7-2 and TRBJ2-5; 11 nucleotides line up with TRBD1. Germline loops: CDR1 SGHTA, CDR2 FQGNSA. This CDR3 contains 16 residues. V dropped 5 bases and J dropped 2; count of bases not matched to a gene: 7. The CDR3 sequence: CASSKWTGGLQETQYF. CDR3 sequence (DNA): TGTGCCAGCAGCAAATGGACAGGGGGCCTTCAAGAGACCCAGTACTTC.

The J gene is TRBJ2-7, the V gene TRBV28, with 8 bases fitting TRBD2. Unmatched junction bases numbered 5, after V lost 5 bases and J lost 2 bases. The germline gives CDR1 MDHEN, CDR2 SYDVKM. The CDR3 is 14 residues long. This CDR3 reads CASSPHGGAYEQYF. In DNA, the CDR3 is TGTGCCAGCAGTCCCCACGGGGGGGCCTACGAGCAGTACTTC.

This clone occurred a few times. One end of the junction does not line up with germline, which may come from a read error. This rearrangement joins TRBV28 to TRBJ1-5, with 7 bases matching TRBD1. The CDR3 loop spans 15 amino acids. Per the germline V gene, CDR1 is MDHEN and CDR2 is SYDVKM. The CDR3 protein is CVSLGKGARNQPQHF. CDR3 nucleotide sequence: TGTGTCAGCCTCGGGAAGGGGGCTCGAAATCAGCCCCAGCATTTT. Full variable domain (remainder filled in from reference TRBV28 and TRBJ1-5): DVKVTQSSRYLVKRTGEKVFLECVQDMDHENMFWYRQDPGLGLRLIYFSYDVKMKEKGDIPEGYSVSREKKERFSLILESASTNQTSMYLCVSLGKGARNQPQHFGDGTRLSIL.

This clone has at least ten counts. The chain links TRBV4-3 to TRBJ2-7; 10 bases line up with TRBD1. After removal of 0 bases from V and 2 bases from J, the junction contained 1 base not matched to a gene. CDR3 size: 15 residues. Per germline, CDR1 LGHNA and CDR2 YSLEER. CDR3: CASSQEGTGAYEQYF. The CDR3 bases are TGCGCCAGCAGCCAAGAGGGGACAGGGGCCTACGAGCAGTACTTC.

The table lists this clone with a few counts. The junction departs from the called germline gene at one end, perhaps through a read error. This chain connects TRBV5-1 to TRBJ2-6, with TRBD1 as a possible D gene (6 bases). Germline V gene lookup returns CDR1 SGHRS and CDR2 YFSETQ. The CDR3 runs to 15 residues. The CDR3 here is CASSREPSGDNVLTF. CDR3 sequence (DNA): TGCGCCAGCAGCCGCGAGCCATCTGGGGACAACGTTCTGACTTTC.

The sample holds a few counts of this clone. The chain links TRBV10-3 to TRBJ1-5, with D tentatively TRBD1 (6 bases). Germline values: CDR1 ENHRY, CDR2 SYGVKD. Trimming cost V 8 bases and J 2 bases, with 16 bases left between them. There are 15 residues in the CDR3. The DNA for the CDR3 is TGTGCCATCGCACCCCACAGGGACGGCAATCAGCCCCAGCATTTT. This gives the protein CAIAPHRDGNQPQHF.

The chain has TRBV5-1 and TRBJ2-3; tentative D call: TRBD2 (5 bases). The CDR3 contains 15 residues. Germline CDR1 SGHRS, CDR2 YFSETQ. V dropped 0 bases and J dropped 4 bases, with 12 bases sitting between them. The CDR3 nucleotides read TGCGCCAGCAGCTTGGCCGGGGTAGCTCCAGATACGCAGTATTTT. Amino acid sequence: CASSLAGVAPDTQYF.